This TCR beta chain was captured in a study of blood T cell repertoires in COVID-19 (dated by TCRdb to the early 2020s). For the study in its entirety: Collaborator samples came from the United States, Italy and Spain and covered acute and convalescent phases of COVID-19. The samples were drawn from two sources: the first 160 participants of the ongoing ImmuneRACE study, and 1,254 subjects contributed by 6 global collaborators. Nearly every sample came with metadata listing a de-identified subject ID, COVID-19 status, age in years and sex. Subjects who had been exposed to COVID-19, were actively infected with it, or had recovered from it provided the deeply sampled blood TCRbeta repertoires that made up the dataset. The material from the prospective study consisted of cDNA or gDNA derived from T cells, B-cell-depleted T cells, or PBMCs. Where available, HLA class I and class II types were taken from metadata supplied by the sample provider and were not determined by assay-based typing. The repertoires were released in a freely available public database intended as a resource for research on the immune response to SARS-CoV-2. The study at large found these results: The amount of clinical and demographic metadata varied by source and participant and was provided uncurated.

Each collaborating institution followed its own protocols to collect whole blood in K2EDTA tubes. For TCRbeta analysis, collaborators shipped samples as frozen whole blood, isolated PBMCs, or DNA extracted from either of those sample types. TCRbeta CDR3 regions were amplified from genomic DNA by means of the immunoSEQ Assay, a bias-controlled multiplex PCR. Regarding the original processing steps: Within the assay, amplification of reference gene primers was used to estimate how many nucleated cells each sample contained. To quantify the absolute abundance of each unique TCRbeta CDR3 rearrangement, sequence reads were collapsed and filtered. Productive Simpson clonality was computed per sample as the square root of Simpson's diversity index over productive rearrangements. Here the immuneACCESS table is served through TCRdb, limited to in-frame sequences with V and J called. Missing clones are a known gap in these copies; in checked studies unresolved V genes cover under half, and the rest lacks a known reason. The DNA was the basis for D and trimming; V, J and clone size are from that table. The sample table contains about 180,000 clones; only one count was recorded for around 87% of them. 2% to 3% of the sample rests with the top ten.

Note on this clone: Its binding antigen is unknown. No base qualities exist here, and no much larger clone lies one base off it. The same CDR3 can be traced to other DNA sequences in this sample.

Material: peripheral blood. The sequence derives from a man aged 35 to 55 with active or convalescent COVID-19.

At the DNA level, the sequence is TGTGCCAGCAGCTTGAGGGCCACCTCAACTAATGAAAAACTGTTTTTT. Its protein is CASSLRATSTNEKLFF. The chain couples TRBV7-2 to TRBJ1-4, with no D gene named confidently. The germline V gene gives CDR1 as SGHTA and CDR2 as FQGNSA. V sheds 3 bases and J sheds 0 bases, leaving 11 bases between their ends. Inclusive of the bounding cysteine and phenylalanine, the CDR3 is 16 residues long. Here the CDR3 DNA is all that survives: 48 bases in frame from base 1. The reference TRBV7-2 and TRBJ1-4 proteins fill in what lies around the CDR3, so the full variable domain reads GAGVSQSPSNKVTEKGKDVELRCDPISGHTALYWYRQSLGQGLEFLIYFQGNSAPDKSGLPSDRFSAERTGGSVSTLTIQRTQQEDSAVYLCASSLRATSTNEKLFFGSGTQLSVL.